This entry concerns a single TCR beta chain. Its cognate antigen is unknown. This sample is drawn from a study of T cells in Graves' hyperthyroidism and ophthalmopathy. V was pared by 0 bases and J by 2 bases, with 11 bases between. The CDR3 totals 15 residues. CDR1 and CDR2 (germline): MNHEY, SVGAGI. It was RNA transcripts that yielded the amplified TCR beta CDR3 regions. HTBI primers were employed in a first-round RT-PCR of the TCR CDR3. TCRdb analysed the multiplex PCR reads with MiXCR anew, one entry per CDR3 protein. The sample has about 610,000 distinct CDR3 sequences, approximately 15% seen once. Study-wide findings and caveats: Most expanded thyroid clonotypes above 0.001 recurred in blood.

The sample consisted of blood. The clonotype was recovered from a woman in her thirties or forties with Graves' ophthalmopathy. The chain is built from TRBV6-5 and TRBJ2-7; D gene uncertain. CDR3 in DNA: TGTGCCAGCAGTTACTCGGGCGCTGACCCCTACGAGCAGTACTTC. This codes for CASSYSGADPYEQYF.